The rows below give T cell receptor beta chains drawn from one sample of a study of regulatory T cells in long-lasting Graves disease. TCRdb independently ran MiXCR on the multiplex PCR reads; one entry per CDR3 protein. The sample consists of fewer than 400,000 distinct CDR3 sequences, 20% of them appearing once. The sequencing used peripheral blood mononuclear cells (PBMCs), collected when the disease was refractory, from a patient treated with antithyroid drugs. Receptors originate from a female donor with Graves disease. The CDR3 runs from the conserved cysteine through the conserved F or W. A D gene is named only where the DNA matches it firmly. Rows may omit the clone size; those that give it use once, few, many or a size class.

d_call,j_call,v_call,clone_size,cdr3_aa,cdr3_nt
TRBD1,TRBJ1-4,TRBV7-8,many,CASSLAGQGAANEKLFF,TGTGCCAGCAGCTTAGCGGGACAGGGGGCGGCTAATGAAAAACTGTTTTTT
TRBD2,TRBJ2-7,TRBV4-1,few,CASSQVASGRDEQYF,TGCGCCAGCAGCCAAGTGGCTAGCGGGAGGGACGAGCAGTACTTC
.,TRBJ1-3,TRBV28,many,CASSPVIAGNTIYF,TGTGCCAGCAGCCCGGTGATTGCCGGAAACACCATATATTTT
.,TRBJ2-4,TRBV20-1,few,CSATPRDGLAKNIQYF,TGCAGTGCCACCCCCCGGGACGGACTAGCCAAAAACATTCAGTACTTC
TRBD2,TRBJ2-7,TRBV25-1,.,CASSDRAGTYYEQYF,TGTGCCAGCAGCGACCGAGCGGGGACCTACTACGAGCAGTACTTC
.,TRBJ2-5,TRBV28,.,CASSLYSGSGETQYF,TGTGCCAGCAGTTTATATTCCGGGTCCGGGGAGACCCAGTACTTC
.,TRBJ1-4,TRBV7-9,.,CASTYRDRNEKLFF,TGTGCCAGCACCTACCGGGACCGAAATGAAAAACTGTTTTTT
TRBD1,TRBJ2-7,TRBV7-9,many,CASSYDRGSDEQYF,TGTGCCAGCAGCTACGACAGGGGGAGCGACGAGCAGTACTTC
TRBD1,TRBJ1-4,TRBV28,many,CASSLTGGEEKLFF,TGTGCCAGCAGCCTGACAGGGGGAGAAGAAAAACTGTTTTTT
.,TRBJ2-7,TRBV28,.,CASSSPYFPWGYEQYF,TGTGCCAGCAGTTCCCCCTACTTCCCGTGGGGCTACGAGCAGTACTTC
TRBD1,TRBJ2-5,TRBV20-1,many,CSARTQGQGETQYF,TGCAGTGCTAGAACACAGGGACAGGGAGAGACCCAGTACTTC
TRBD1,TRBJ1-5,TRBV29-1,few,CSVSGGTGESSSQPQHF,TGCAGCGTAAGTGGAGGAACAGGGGAATCGAGCAGTCAGCCCCAGCATTTT
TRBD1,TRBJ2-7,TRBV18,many,CASSPSRQGYEQYF,TGTGCCAGCTCACCATCGCGACAGGGCTACGAGCAGTACTTC
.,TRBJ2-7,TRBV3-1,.,CASSRSGSEGYEQYF,TGTGCCAGCAGCCGAAGTGGCAGCGAAGGCTACGAGCAGTACTTC
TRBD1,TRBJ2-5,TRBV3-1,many,CASSQGTGGYQETQYF,TGTGCCAGCAGCCAAGGGACAGGGGGGTACCAAGAGACCCAGTACTTC
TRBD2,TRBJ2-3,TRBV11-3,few,CASSFVPGSGGTDTQYF,TGTGCCAGCAGCTTCGTACCCGGTAGCGGGGGCACAGATACGCAGTATTTT
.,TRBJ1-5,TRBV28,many,CASSFRPSAQHF,TGTGCCAGCAGTTTCAGACCGAGCGCCCAGCATTTT
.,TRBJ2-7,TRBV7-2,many,CASSLPPSYEQYF,TGTGCCAGCAGCTTACCCCCTTCCTACGAGCAGTACTTC
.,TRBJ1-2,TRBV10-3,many,CAISESWGRHHLDYGYTF,TGTGCCATCAGTGAGTCGTGGGGTAGGCACCACCTCGACTATGGCTACACCTTC
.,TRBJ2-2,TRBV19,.,CASSMAIGPAPGELFF,TGTGCCAGTAGTATGGCTATAGGTCCGGCCCCCGGGGAGCTGTTTTTT
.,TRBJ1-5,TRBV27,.,CPSSPTRLNQPQHF,TGTCCCAGCAGTCCGACAAGACTCAATCAGCCCCAGCATTTT
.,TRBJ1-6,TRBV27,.,CASSLGASWNSPLHF,TGTGCCAGCAGTTTAGGGGCCAGTTGGAATTCACCCCTCCACTTT
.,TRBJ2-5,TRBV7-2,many,CASSLGGNRQETQYF,TGTGCCAGCAGCTTAGGAGGGAACAGACAAGAGACCCAGTACTTC
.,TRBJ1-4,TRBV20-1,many,CSAPGQGSVELFF,TGCAGTGCTCCCGGGCAGGGGTCCGTGGAACTGTTTTTT
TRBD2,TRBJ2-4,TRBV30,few,CAWSGGSSPKNIQYF,TGTGCCTGGAGCGGCGGGAGCTCTCCCAAAAACATTCAGTACTTC
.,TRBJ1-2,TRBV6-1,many,CASTHSRLPNYGYTF,TGTGCCAGCACCCACTCCAGGTTACCTAACTATGGCTACACCTTC
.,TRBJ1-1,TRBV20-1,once,CSARGASEVTEAFF,TGCAGTGCTAGAGGGGCCTCTGAGGTCACTGAAGCTTTCTTT
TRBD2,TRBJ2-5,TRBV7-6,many,CASSLALREGRLNRETQYF,TGTGCCAGCAGCTTAGCGCTCAGGGAGGGACGCCTAAACCGAGAGACCCAGTACTTC
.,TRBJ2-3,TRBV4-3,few,CASSQYHREADTQYF,TGCGCCAGCAGCCAATATCACAGGGAGGCAGATACGCAGTATTTT
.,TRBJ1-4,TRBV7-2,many,CASSLGVWEKLFF,TGTGCCAGCAGCTTAGGGGTGTGGGAAAAACTGTTTTTT
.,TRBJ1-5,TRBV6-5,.,CASSYSIVGGHGDGPYSNQPQHF,TGTGCCAGCAGTTACTCGATTGTCGGGGGTCATGGGGACGGTCCATATAGCAATCAGCCCCAGCATTTT
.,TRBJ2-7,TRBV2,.,CASIGGPLSHEQYF,TGTGCCAGCATTGGGGGGCCCCTTTCTCACGAGCAGTACTTC
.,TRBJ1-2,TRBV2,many,CASSQEGYGYTF,TGTGCCAGCAGTCAGGAAGGCTATGGCTACACCTTC
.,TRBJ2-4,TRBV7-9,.,CASSSPSSPKNIQYF,TGTGCCAGCAGCTCCCCTAGCTCCCCCAAAAACATTCAGTACTTC
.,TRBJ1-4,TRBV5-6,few,CASSLPTATTNEKLFF,TGTGCCAGCAGCTTACCGACCGCCACCACTAATGAAAAACTGTTTTTT
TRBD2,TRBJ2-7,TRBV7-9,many,CASSLATSGIENEQYF,TGTGCCAGCAGCTTAGCAACTAGCGGGATTGAGAACGAGCAGTACTTC
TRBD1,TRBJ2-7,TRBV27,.,CASSLTPGQGAEQYF,TGTGCCAGCAGTTTAACCCCGGGACAGGGGGCCGAGCAGTACTTC
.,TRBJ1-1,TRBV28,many,CASNQQGGAEAFF,TGTGCCAGCAATCAACAGGGAGGAGCTGAAGCTTTCTTT
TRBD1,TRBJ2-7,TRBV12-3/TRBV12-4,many,CASSFGTALFYEQYF,TGTGCCAGCAGTTTTGGGACAGCCCTTTTCTACGAGCAGTACTTC
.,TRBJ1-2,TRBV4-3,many,CASSPDAYYGYTF,TGCGCCAGCAGCCCGGACGCTTACTATGGCTACACCTTC
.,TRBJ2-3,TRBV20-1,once,CSATGYDTQYF,TGCAGTGCGACAGGTTATGATACGCAGTATTTT
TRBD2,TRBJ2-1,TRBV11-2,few,CASSLGQREWNEQFF,TGTGCCAGCAGCTTAGGCCAGCGGGAGTGGAATGAGCAGTTCTTC
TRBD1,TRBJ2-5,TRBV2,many,CASKLPGDRLQETQYF,TGTGCCAGCAAACTTCCCGGGGACAGGCTTCAAGAGACCCAGTACTTC
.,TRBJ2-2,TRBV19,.,CATQTGRGGELFF,TGTGCCACCCAGACAGGGCGGGGCGGGGAGCTGTTTTTT
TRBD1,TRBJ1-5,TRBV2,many,CASTGQGRGNQPQHF,TGTGCCAGCACTGGACAGGGAAGGGGCAATCAGCCCCAGCATTTT
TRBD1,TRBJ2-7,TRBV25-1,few,CASSRQGVPRNYEQYF,TGTGCCAGCAGTAGACAGGGTGTGCCGAGGAACTACGAGCAGTACTTC
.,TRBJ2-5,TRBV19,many,CASSSSGRETQYF,TGTGCCAGCAGTTCCTCGGGGAGGGAGACCCAGTACTTC
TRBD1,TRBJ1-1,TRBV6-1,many,CASRPNRGTNTEAFF,TGTGCCAGCAGACCTAACAGGGGGACGAACACTGAAGCTTTCTTT
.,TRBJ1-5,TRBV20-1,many,CSASGPPSQSNQPQHF,TGCAGTGCCTCCGGCCCTCCCAGCCAGAGCAATCAGCCCCAGCATTTT
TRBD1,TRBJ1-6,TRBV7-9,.,CASSLRTGRNSPLHF,TGCGCCAGCAGCCTCAGGACAGGGAGGAATTCACCCCTCCACTTT
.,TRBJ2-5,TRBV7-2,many,CASSLDRGNQETQYF,TGTGCCAGCAGCTTAGACCGGGGAAACCAAGAGACCCAGTACTTC
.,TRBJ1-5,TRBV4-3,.,CASSQDWVGAGTGQPQHF,TGCGCCAGCAGCCAAGATTGGGTAGGCGCAGGAACAGGTCAGCCCCAGCATTTT
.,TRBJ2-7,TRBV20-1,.,CSAIRELGFEQYF,TGCAGTGCTATCCGGGAGCTAGGGTTCGAGCAGTACTTC
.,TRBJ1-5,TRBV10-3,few,CAISETWGSNQPQHF,TGTGCCATCAGTGAGACCTGGGGGAGCAATCAGCCCCAGCATTTT
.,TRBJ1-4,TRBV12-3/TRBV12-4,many,CASSLAGIPNEKLFF,TGTGCCAGCAGTTTAGCGGGGATTCCTAATGAAAAACTGTTTTTT
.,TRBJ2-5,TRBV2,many,CASSDSHRAETQYF,TGTGCCAGCAGTGATTCCCACAGGGCCGAGACCCAGTACTTC
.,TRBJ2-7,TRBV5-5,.,CASSTSGRQGRDEQYF,TGTGCCAGCAGCACCTCCGGTAGGCAGGGCCGCGACGAGCAGTACTTC
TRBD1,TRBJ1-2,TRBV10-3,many,CAISRTGNRNGYTF,TGTGCCATCAGTAGGACAGGGAATAGAAATGGCTACACCTTC